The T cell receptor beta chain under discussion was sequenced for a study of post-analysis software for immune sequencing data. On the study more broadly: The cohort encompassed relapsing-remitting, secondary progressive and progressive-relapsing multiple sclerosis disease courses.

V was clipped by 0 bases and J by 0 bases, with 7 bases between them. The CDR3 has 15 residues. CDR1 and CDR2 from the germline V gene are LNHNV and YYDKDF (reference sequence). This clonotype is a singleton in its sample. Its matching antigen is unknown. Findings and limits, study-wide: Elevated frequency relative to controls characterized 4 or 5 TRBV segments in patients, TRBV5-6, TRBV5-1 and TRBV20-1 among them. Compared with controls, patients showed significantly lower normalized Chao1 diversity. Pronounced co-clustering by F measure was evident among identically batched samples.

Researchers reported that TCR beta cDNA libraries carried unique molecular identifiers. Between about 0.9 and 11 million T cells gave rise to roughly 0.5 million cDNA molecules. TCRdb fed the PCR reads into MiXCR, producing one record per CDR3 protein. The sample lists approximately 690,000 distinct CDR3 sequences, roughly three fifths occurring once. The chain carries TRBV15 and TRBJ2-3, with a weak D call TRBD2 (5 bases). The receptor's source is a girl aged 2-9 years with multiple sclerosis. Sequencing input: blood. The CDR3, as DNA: TGTGCCACCAGCAGAGACCGCGGGAGCACAGATACGCAGTATTTT. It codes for CATSRDRGSTDTQYF.